The T cell receptor beta chain under discussion was sequenced for a study of control samples from healthy donors and cancer patients. Measured with immunoSEQ multiplex PCR; TCRdb has only the in-frame clones, and not every one. The table shows about 140,000 clones, with 94% occurring only once. V gave up 6 bases and J gave up 5 bases; unmatched junction bases: 10. Germline V gene data show CDR1 as SGHRS and CDR2 as YFSETQ. The CDR3 extends over 14 amino acids. This clone was recorded only once. The sequence came from a man in his forties in good health. This chain joins TRBV5-1 and TRBJ2-5; 7 positions match TRBD2. What was sequenced was blood. The CDR3 DNA is TGCGCCAGCATGCCGGGACGGCGGGGGGAGACCCAGTACTTC. Translation gives CASMPGRRGETQYF.